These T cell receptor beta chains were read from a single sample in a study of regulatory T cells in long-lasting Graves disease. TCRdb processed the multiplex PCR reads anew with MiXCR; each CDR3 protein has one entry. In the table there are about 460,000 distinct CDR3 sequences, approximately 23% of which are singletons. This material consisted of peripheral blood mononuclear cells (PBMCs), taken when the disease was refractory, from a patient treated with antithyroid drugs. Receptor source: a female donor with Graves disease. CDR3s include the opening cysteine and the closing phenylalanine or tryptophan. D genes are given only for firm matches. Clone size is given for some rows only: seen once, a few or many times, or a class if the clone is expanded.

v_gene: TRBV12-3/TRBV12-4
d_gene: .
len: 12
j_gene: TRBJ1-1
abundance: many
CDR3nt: TGTGCCAGCAGTTTAAGAGGGGGGAAAGCTTTCTTT
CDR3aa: CASSLRGGKAFF

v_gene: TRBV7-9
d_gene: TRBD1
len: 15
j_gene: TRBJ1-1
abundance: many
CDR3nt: TGTGCCAGCAGCTTAGGGGGACAGCGGAACACTGAAGCTTTCTTT
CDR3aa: CASSLGGQRNTEAFF

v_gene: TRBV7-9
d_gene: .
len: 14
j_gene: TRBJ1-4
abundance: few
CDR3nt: TGTGCCAGCAGCTCGACAGTGGGTAATGAAAAACTGTTTTTT
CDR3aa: CASSSTVGNEKLFF

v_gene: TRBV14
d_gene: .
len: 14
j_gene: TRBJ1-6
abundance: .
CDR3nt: TGTGCCAGCACCCCCGGGGCCTATAATTCACCCCTCCACTTT
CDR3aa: CASTPGAYNSPLHF

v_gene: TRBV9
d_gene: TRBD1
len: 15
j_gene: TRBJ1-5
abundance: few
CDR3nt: TGTGCCAGCAGCGTTGGTTGGCAGGGGGATCAGCCCCAGCATTTT
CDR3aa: CASSVGWQGDQPQHF

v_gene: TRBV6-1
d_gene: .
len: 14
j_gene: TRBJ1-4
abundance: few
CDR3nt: TGTGCCAGCAGCCTTCAGGGGATTGGTGAAAAACTGTTTTTT
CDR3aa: CASSLQGIGEKLFF

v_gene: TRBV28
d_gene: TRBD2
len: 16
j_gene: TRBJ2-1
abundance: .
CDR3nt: TGTGCCAGCAGTGGACTAGCGGGAGGGCCCTACAATGAGCAGTTCTTC
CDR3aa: CASSGLAGGPYNEQFF

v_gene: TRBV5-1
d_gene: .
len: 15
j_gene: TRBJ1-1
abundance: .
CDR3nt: TGCGCCAGCAGCACCTCCACCTGGCCGAACACTGAAGCTTTCTTT
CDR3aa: CASSTSTWPNTEAFF

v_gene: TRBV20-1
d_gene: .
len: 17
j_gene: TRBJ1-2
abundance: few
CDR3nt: TGCAGTGCTAGACAGGAGACTCTAACTAGACGGAGTAATGGCTACACCTTC
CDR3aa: CSARQETLTRRSNGYTF

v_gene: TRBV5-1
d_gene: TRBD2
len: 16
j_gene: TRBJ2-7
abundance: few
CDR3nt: TGCGCCAGCAGCTTGGGCCCTAGCGGGGGAGCCTACGAGCAGTACTTC
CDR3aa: CASSLGPSGGAYEQYF

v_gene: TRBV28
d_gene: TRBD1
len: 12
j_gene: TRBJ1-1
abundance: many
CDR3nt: TGTGCCAGCAGGACGCCGGGACAGCAAGCTTTCTTT
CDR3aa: CASRTPGQQAFF

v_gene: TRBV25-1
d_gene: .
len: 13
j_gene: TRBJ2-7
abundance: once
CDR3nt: TGTGCCAGCAGTGGAATACCAACCTACGAGCAGTACTTC
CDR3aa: CASSGIPTYEQYF

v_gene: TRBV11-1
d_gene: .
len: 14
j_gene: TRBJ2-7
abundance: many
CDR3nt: TGTGCCAGCAGTTTGGGGATAGCGGCAGTCGAGCAGTACTTC
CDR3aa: CASSLGIAAVEQYF

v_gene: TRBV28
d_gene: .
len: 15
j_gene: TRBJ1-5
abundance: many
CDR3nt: TGTGCCAGCACGCTAGGAGGGGAAGGGAATCAGCCCCAGCATTTT
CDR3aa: CASTLGGEGNQPQHF

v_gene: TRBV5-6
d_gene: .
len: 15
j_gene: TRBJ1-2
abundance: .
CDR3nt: TGTGCCAGCAGCTTGAGTGGGGGATATGTCTATGGCTACACCTTC
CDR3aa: CASSLSGGYVYGYTF

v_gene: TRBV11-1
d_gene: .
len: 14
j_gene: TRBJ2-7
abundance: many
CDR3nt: TGTGCCAGCGGCCGGGAAGGATTGAACTACGAGCAGTACTTC
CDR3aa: CASGREGLNYEQYF

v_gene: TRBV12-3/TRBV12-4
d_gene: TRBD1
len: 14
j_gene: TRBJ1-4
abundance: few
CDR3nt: TGTGCCAGCAGTAACCAGGGGGCGAGGGAAAAACTGTTTTTT
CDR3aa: CASSNQGAREKLFF